This passage covers 32 T cell receptor beta chains from one sample sequenced in a study of cytomegalovirus exposure and HLA in healthy donors. Researchers ran the PCR with 60 Vbeta and 13 Jbeta primers. TCRdb's table, derived via immunoSEQ multiplex PCR, lists solely in-frame clones and lacks some. The sample carries some 220,000 clones, approximately 90% recorded once. The material sequenced was PBMCs. The receptors shown here come from a young woman in good health and CMV-seronegative.

The rearrangement links TRBV7-2 to TRBJ2-7; TRBD1 might be the D (9 bases). The CDR3 is made up of 19 amino acids. Germline V gene sequence: CDR1 SGHTA, CDR2 FQGNSA. V gave up 5 bases and J gave up 0 bases, with 26 bases separating them. CDR3 sequence (DNA): TGTGCCAGCAGCCTACAGGGGGCAAGAGCCGGGACTAGCTCCTACGAGCAGTACTTC. Translated, it gives CASSLQGARAGTSSYEQYF.

As concerns this clone: Other nucleotide sequences in the sample specify the same CDR3. The chain employs TRBV5-1 and TRBJ2-5; 7 nucleotides agree with TRBD2. J gave up 2 bases and V 0 bases, and 4 bases lay outside the gene matches. The germline V gene has CDR1 SGHRS and CDR2 YFSETQ. There are 15 residues in the CDR3. This CDR3 reads CASSLGSSGQETQYF. The DNA for the CDR3 is TGCGCCAGCAGCTTGGGTTCTAGCGGACAAGAGACCCAGTACTTC.

This chain connects TRBV18 to TRBJ2-3; 8 bases are shared with TRBD2. The germline CDR1 and CDR2 sequences are KGHSH and LQKENI. The length of the CDR3 is 15 residues. The V gene end was trimmed by 2 bases and the J gene end by 4 bases; junction bases not matched to a gene: 5. CDR3 amino acids: CASSPRTSFADTQYF. CDR3 bases: TGTGCCAGCTCACCAAGGACTAGCTTCGCAGATACGCAGTATTTT.

The V and J genes are TRBV6-6 and TRBJ1-6; 8 bases match TRBD1. This CDR3 contains 15 residues. J gave up 6 bases and V 6 bases, and 7 bases lay outside the gene matches. CDR1 and CDR2 (germline): MNHNY, SVGAGI (reference sequence). CDR3 residues: CASRLTGALNSPLHF. DNA for the CDR3: TGTGCCAGCAGACTGACAGGGGCCCTTAATTCACCCCTCCACTTT.

The chain is built from TRBV25-1 and TRBJ1-2, with 7 bases aligning to TRBD1. The CDR3 runs to 11 residues. Germline loops: CDR1 MGHDK, CDR2 SYGVNS. V was clipped by 10 bases and J by 3 bases; unmatched bases: 2. CDR3 loop: CATTGDYGYTF. The CDR3 bases are TGTGCCACCACAGGGGACTATGGCTACACCTTC.

The rearrangement links TRBV19 to TRBJ1-5; D gene ambiguous. The CDR3 spans 15 residues. Germline V gene data show CDR1 as LNHDA and CDR2 as SQIVND (reference sequence). V was clipped by 4 bases and J by 6 bases, with 16 bases between them. The CDR3 DNA follows: TGTGCCAGTAGTACTTCCGGGAGGATAGGTCAGCCCCAGCATTTT. Its translation: CASSTSGRIGQPQHF. The whole variable domain, remainder taken from reference TRBV19 and TRBJ1-5, is DGGITQSPKYLFRKEGQNVTLSCEQNLNHDAMYWYRQDPGQGLRLIYYSQIVNDFQKGDIAEGYSVSREKKESFPLTVTSAQKNPTAFYLCASSTSGRIGQPQHFGDGTRLSIL.

The chain recombines TRBV5-4 with TRBJ2-1, with D perhaps matching TRBD2 (6 bases). Germline loops: CDR1 SGHNT, CDR2 YYREEE (reference sequence). This CDR3 contains 16 residues. Trimming left V 0 bases short and J 1 base short, with 11 bases between. This chain's CDR3 is CASSLGRRGSYNEQFF. The CDR3 DNA is TGTGCCAGCAGCTTGGGTCGGAGGGGTTCCTACAATGAGCAGTTCTTC.

The chain joins TRBV9 to TRBJ2-1; TRBD2 aligns across 12 bases. The germline V gene has CDR1 SGDLS and CDR2 YYNGEE. The CDR3 is 16 amino acids. The V and J ends lost 0 bases and 6 bases, in that order; junction bases with no gene match: 4. CDR3 amino acids: CASSVEGTSGRNEQFF. The CDR3 DNA reads as TGTGCCAGCAGCGTAGAAGGGACTAGCGGGCGCAATGAGCAGTTCTTC.

The genes are TRBV5-5 and TRBJ2-7; TRBD2 might be the D (5 bases). The CDR3 contains 13 residues. Deletions cut 2 bases from V and 1 base from J, with 7 bases between. In germline, CDR1 is SGHKS, CDR2 YYEKEE (reference sequence). The CDR3: CASSFGGSYEQYF. DNA for the CDR3: TGTGCCAGCAGCTTCGGCGGGTCCTACGAGCAGTACTTC.

The chain carries TRBV6-1 and TRBJ2-5; D not certain. This CDR3 has 14 amino acids. V was cut by 1 base and J by 3 bases, with 9 bases left in between. Germline CDR1 MNHNS, CDR2 SASEGT. The CDR3 sequence: CASSEVRSKETQYF. The CDR3 DNA sequence: TGTGCCAGCAGTGAAGTGAGGTCGAAAGAGACCCAGTACTTC.

V gene TRBV2 combines with J gene TRBJ2-3, with 7 positions matching TRBD1. Germline V gives CDR1 SNHLY, CDR2 FYNNEI. The CDR3 sequence is 15 residues long. The V gene end was trimmed by 6 bases and the J gene end by 1 base; junction bases not matched to a gene: 7. Here the CDR3 DNA reads TGTGCCAGCAGGCGACAGGGTTCTCGCACAGATACGCAGTATTTT. Translating it yields CASRRQGSRTDTQYF.

The chain recombines TRBV2 with TRBJ2-4; D perhaps matches TRBD1 (5 bases). The germline V gene encodes CDR1 SNHLY and CDR2 FYNNEI. This CDR3 is built from 13 residues. V dropped 4 bases and J dropped 9 bases, with 13 bases sitting between them. The CDR3 DNA is TGTGCCAGCAGTGGACTCCAAAGGGGCATTCAGTACTTC. Protein product: CASSGLQRGIQYF.

The V call is TRBV29-1, the J call TRBJ2-5, with 9 bases lining up with TRBD2. This CDR3 has 14 residues. V dropped 4 bases and J dropped 5; count of bases not matched to a gene: 8. Looked up from germline, CDR1 is SQVTM and CDR2 is ANQGSEA. This CDR3 reads CSVVGREGLETQYF. As DNA, the CDR3 is TGCAGCGTTGTAGGGCGGGAGGGGTTGGAGACCCAGTACTTC.

The chain joins TRBV15 to TRBJ2-2; D not certain. The CDR3 totals 12 residues. Germline V gene data show CDR1 as LNHNV and CDR2 as YYDKDF (reference sequence). Trimming took off 8 bases at V and 8 bases at J, with 12 bases between the two ends. Here the CDR3 reads CATSLGEGELFF. The CDR3 DNA follows: TGTGCCACCTCCCTTGGTGAGGGGGAGCTGTTTTTT.

The CDR3 is CASSKGGPWAGVYEQYF. The CDR3 DNA follows: TGTGCCAGTAGTAAGGGGGGGCCCTGGGCGGGAGTTTACGAGCAGTACTTC. The chain carries TRBV19 and TRBJ2-7, with D tentatively TRBD2 (7 bases). Germline CDR1 and CDR2: LNHDA and SQIVND (reference sequence). This CDR3 is built from 17 residues. V lost 4 bases and J lost 4, with 23 bases in between.

The chain couples TRBV6-5 to TRBJ2-2, with D possibly matching TRBD1 (6 bases). With 0 bases removed from V and 6 bases from J, the gap between germline ends came to 11 bases. This CDR3 contains 15 residues. The V gene's germline CDR1 is MNHEY and CDR2 SVGAGI. As DNA, the CDR3 is TGTGCCAGCAGTTACTCGATCCAGGGGTCCGGGGAGCTGTTTTTT. It is translated as CASSYSIQGSGELFF.

The chain employs TRBV11-2 and TRBJ2-3; 7 nucleotides line up with TRBD1. V dropped 3 bases and J dropped 3; count of bases not matched to a gene: 6. This CDR3 spans 15 amino acids. Germline V gene lookup returns CDR1 SGHAT and CDR2 FQNNGV. The CDR3 DNA reads TGTGCCAGCAGCTTTTACAGGGGTATGACAGATACGCAGTATTTT. Its translation: CASSFYRGMTDTQYF.

The chain uses TRBV27 and TRBJ2-2; possibly TRBD1 for D (6 bases). V was pared by 1 base and J by 5 bases, with 8 bases between. The CDR3 is 14 residues long. Germline CDR1 and CDR2: MNHEY and SMNVEV (reference sequence). In DNA form, the CDR3 reads TGTGCCAGCAGTTTATACAGGGTTACCGGGGAGCTGTTTTTT. Its protein product is CASSLYRVTGELFF.

The chain couples TRBV6-1 to TRBJ2-7; 8 nucleotides match TRBD1. J lost 4 bases, V lost 4 bases, and 12 bases had no gene match. Germline-derived CDR1 and CDR2 are MNHNS and SASEGT. This CDR3 contains 16 residues. DNA for the CDR3: TGTGCCAGCAGTGGCTATCGACAGGGGCCGGCGTACGAGCAGTACTTC. Translating gives CASSGYRQGPAYEQYF.

The chain carries TRBV11-3 and TRBJ1-1; TRBD1 might be the D (5 bases). Germline V CDR1 and CDR2: SGHNT, YENEEA. Trimming cost V 3 bases and J 4 bases, with 12 bases left between them. There are 14 residues in the CDR3. The CDR3 reads CASSLGGSPTEAFF. CDR3 in DNA: TGTGCCAGCAGCTTGGGGGGAAGTCCCACTGAAGCTTTCTTT.

The CDR3 nucleotides are TGTGCCAGCAGTGCGGTGGATCAGCCCCAGCATTTT. This gives the protein CASSAVDQPQHF. This chain connects TRBV2 to TRBJ1-5; D remains ambiguous. Looked up from germline, CDR1 is SNHLY and CDR2 is FYNNEI. Trimming stripped 4 bases from V and 5 bases from J, with 6 bases between. The CDR3 length is 12 residues. Drawing the rest from reference TRBV2 and TRBJ1-5, the complete variable domain is EPEVTQTPSHQVTQMGQEVILRCVPISNHLYFYWYRQILGQKVEFLVSFYNNEISEKSEIFDDQFSVERPDGSNFTLKIRSTKLEDSAMYFCASSAVDQPQHFGDGTRLSIL.

The rearrangement links TRBV5-1 to TRBJ2-1, with TRBD2 matching over 12 bases. V was clipped by 0 bases and J by 7 bases; unmatched bases: 8. Germline V gene sequence: CDR1 SGHRS, CDR2 YFSETQ. The CDR3 is 17 amino acids. CDR3 DNA sequence: TGCGCCAGCAGCTTGGCTCTAGCGGGAGGGCTGGGGAATGAGCAGTTCTTC. It codes for CASSLALAGGLGNEQFF. The whole variable domain, remainder taken from reference TRBV5-1 and TRBJ2-1, is KAGVTQTPRYLIKTRGQQVTLSCSPISGHRSVSWYQQTPGQGLQFLFEYFSETQRNKGNFPGRFSGRQFSNSRSEMNVSTLELGDSALYLCASSLALAGGLGNEQFFGPGTRLTVL.

This sequence joins TRBV18 and TRBJ2-1; D possibly corresponds to TRBD2 (7 bases). This CDR3 has 16 amino acids. V was shortened by 1 base and J by 2 bases, with 12 bases between the two germline ends. Looked up from germline, CDR1 is KGHSH and CDR2 is LQKENI. In nucleotides, the CDR3 is TGTGCCAGCTCACCACTGGAGGGGGGGCCCTACAATGAGCAGTTCTTC. The encoded protein is CASSPLEGGPYNEQFF.

V is TRBV13 and J is TRBJ2-7, with TRBD2 identical over 8 bases. This CDR3 is built from 15 residues. V lost 3 bases and J lost 1; bases outside the gene matches: 5. CDR1 and CDR2 (germline): PRHDT, FYEKMQ (reference sequence). CDR3 sequence (DNA): TGTGCCAGCAGCTTTAGGCGGGGGGTTTCCTACGAGCAGTACTTC. It is translated as CASSFRRGVSYEQYF.

The chain employs TRBV4-2 and TRBJ1-2; TRBD1 is a possible D gene (6 bases). CDR3 length: 13 amino acids. Trimming removed 3 bases at V and 6 bases at J, with 11 bases between. In germline, CDR1 is LGHNA, CDR2 YNFKEQ. The DNA for the CDR3 is TGTGCCAGCAGCCATCCGACAGGCGATGGCTACACCTTC. It encodes CASSHPTGDGYTF.

This clone came up a few times. This rearrangement joins TRBV27 to TRBJ2-5; maybe TRBD1 (6 bases). The CDR3 covers 15 residues. V lost 6 bases, J lost 2 bases, and 16 bases lay in between. Germline V lookup: CDR1 MNHEY, CDR2 SMNVEV (reference sequence). This CDR3 is CASSLTTGMQETQYF. The CDR3 nucleotides are TGTGCCAGCAGCTTGACAACAGGGATGCAAGAGACCCAGTACTTC.

There are a few counts of this clone. This chain links TRBV18 with TRBJ1-6; D is possibly TRBD1 (6 bases). CDR3 length equals 16 residues. With 6 bases removed from V and 7 bases from J, the gap between germline ends came to 19 bases. Germline V lookup: CDR1 KGHSH, CDR2 LQKENI. The CDR3 sequence is CASSQWTASTNSPLHF. The DNA for the CDR3 is TGTGCCAGCTCCCAGTGGACAGCGTCGACAAATTCACCCCTCCACTTT.

This chain uses TRBV6-4 with TRBJ2-2, with TRBD2 identical over 10 bases. Germline V lookup: CDR1 MRHNA, CDR2 SNTAGT. The CDR3 spans 15 residues. Germline trimming cut 4 bases from V and 3 bases from J; bases unmatched to any gene: 2. The CDR3 DNA reads TGTGCCAGCAGTGCAGGGACTAGCGACACCGGGGAGCTGTTTTTT. This codes for CASSAGTSDTGELFF.

CDR3 in amino acids: CASSAQGAVDGYTF. The CDR3 region has the DNA TGCGCCAGCAGCGCACAGGGGGCGGTGGATGGCTACACCTTC. The chain uses TRBV5-1 and TRBJ1-2; 9 nucleotides align to TRBD1. J lost 6 bases, V lost 4 bases, and 7 bases had no gene match. There are 14 residues in the CDR3. Germline assignment: CDR1 SGHRS and CDR2 YFSETQ.

The rearrangement links TRBV5-1 to TRBJ2-1, with D hard to call. There are 15 residues in the CDR3. The germline CDR1 and CDR2 sequences are SGHRS and YFSETQ. V lost 4 bases, J lost 1 base, and 12 bases lay in between. The CDR3 DNA reads TGCGCCAGCAGCCAACAGCCCGAATCCTACAATGAGCAGTTCTTC. It encodes CASSQQPESYNEQFF.

The chain carries TRBV7-2 and TRBJ2-1, with a possible D match to TRBD2 (5 bases). V was cut by 1 base and J by 1 base, with 8 bases left in between. This CDR3 has 15 amino acids. Germline CDR1 reads SGHTA; CDR2 reads FQGNSA. CDR3: CASSLDRGSYNEQFF. The CDR3 DNA reads as TGTGCCAGCAGCTTAGATCGCGGGTCCTACAATGAGCAGTTCTTC.

The chain recombines TRBV30 with TRBJ1-3; a weak D match, TRBD1 (6 bases). V lost 6 bases to trimming and J lost 2 bases, with 11 bases between them. The CDR3 has 13 amino acids. CDR1 is GTSNPN, CDR2 SVGIG, per germline (reference sequence). As DNA, the CDR3 is TGTGCCTGTTACAGGGAAACTGGAAACACCATATATTTT. This codes for CACYRETGNTIYF.